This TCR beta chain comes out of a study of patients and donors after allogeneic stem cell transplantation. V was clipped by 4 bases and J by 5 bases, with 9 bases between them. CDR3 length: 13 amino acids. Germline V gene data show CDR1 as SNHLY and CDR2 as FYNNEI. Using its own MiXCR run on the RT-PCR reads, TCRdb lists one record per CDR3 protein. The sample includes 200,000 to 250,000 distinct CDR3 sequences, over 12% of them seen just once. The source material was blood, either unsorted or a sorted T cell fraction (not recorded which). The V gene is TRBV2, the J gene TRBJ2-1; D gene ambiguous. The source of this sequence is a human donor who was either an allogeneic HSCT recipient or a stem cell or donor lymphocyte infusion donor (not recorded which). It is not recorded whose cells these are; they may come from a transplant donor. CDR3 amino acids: CASSVVPDNEQFF. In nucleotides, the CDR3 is TGTGCCAGCAGTGTAGTCCCAGACAATGAGCAGTTCTTC.